This is a list of T cell receptor beta chains from one sample in a study. TCRdb called the RT-PCR reads again in MiXCR, with one record for every CDR3 protein. The data show about 700,000 distinct CDR3 sequences, with more than 13% seen just once and roughly 4% held by the top ten. The sequencing sample was made of memory CD4+ T cells from blood. These receptors came from a female donor in good health, serving as a healthy control. Both conserved end residues are part of each CDR3. Fields, in order: clone size, J gene, V gene, D gene, CDR3 DNA, CDR3 protein. D genes are given only for firm matches. Part of the rows lack a size; the others show once, few, many or a class for expanded clones.

clone_size: few
j_call: TRBJ1-1
v_call: TRBV28
d_call: NA
cdr3_nt: TGTGCCAGCAGTGTCCCCCGGGGGAACACTGAAGCTTTCTTT
cdr3_aa: CASSVPRGNTEAFF

clone_size: few
j_call: TRBJ2-3
v_call: TRBV7-7
d_call: NA
cdr3_nt: TGTGCCAGCAAATTGACAGATTCTAGCACAGATACGCAGTATTTT
cdr3_aa: CASKLTDSSTDTQYF

clone_size: NA
j_call: TRBJ2-2
v_call: TRBV7-2
d_call: TRBD1
cdr3_nt: TGTGCCAGCAGCCGAGGGACAGGGGGCGCCGGGGAGCTGTTTTTT
cdr3_aa: CASSRGTGGAGELFF

clone_size: many
j_call: TRBJ1-1
v_call: TRBV30
d_call: TRBD1
cdr3_nt: TGTGCCTGGAAGAGGGACAGGGGTGTGAACACTGAAGCTTTCTTT
cdr3_aa: CAWKRDRGVNTEAFF

clone_size: NA
j_call: TRBJ2-3
v_call: TRBV6-5
d_call: TRBD2
cdr3_nt: TGTGCCAGCAGTCCCCAACTAGCGGGGGGGAGGGATACGCAGTATTTT
cdr3_aa: CASSPQLAGGRDTQYF

clone_size: NA
j_call: TRBJ2-2
v_call: TRBV5-5
d_call: NA
cdr3_nt: TGTGCCAGCAGCTTGGCAGGAGGGTTAAACACCGGGGAGCTGTTTTTT
cdr3_aa: CASSLAGGLNTGELFF

clone_size: many
j_call: TRBJ2-7
v_call: TRBV20-1
d_call: NA
cdr3_nt: TGCAGTGCTACCACAGGGATTTTCTCCTACGAGCAGTACTTC
cdr3_aa: CSATTGIFSYEQYF

clone_size: many
j_call: TRBJ2-3
v_call: TRBV27
d_call: NA
cdr3_nt: TGTGCCAGCACCAGTGCGGGATTTTCAGATACGCAGTATTTT
cdr3_aa: CASTSAGFSDTQYF

clone_size: NA
j_call: TRBJ2-2
v_call: TRBV5-1
d_call: NA
cdr3_nt: TGCGCCAGCGGGGTCGGGGAGCTGTTTTTT
cdr3_aa: CASGVGELFF

clone_size: many
j_call: TRBJ2-4
v_call: TRBV29-1
d_call: NA
cdr3_nt: TGCAGCGTCCTATCGGACGCCCTAGCCAAAAACATTCAGTACTTC
cdr3_aa: CSVLSDALAKNIQYF

clone_size: NA
j_call: TRBJ2-3
v_call: TRBV20-1
d_call: NA
cdr3_nt: TGCAGTGCCAACCCTGCGAGGTCTAGCGCCACAGATACGCAGTATTTT
cdr3_aa: CSANPARSSATDTQYF

clone_size: many
j_call: TRBJ2-7
v_call: TRBV7-2
d_call: TRBD2
cdr3_nt: TGTGCCAGCAGCCGGACTAGCGGGTTCTCCTACGAGCAGTACTTC
cdr3_aa: CASSRTSGFSYEQYF

clone_size: few
j_call: TRBJ2-6
v_call: TRBV20-1
d_call: TRBD1
cdr3_nt: TGCAGTGCTAGAGATCGGACAGGCTCTGGGGCCAACGTCCTGACTTTC
cdr3_aa: CSARDRTGSGANVLTF

clone_size: NA
j_call: TRBJ2-3
v_call: TRBV7-3
d_call: TRBD1
cdr3_nt: TGTGCCAGCAGGGGACAGACAGGGGATGGCACAGATACGCAGTATTTT
cdr3_aa: CASRGQTGDGTDTQYF

clone_size: NA
j_call: TRBJ1-4
v_call: TRBV7-9
d_call: NA
cdr3_nt: TGTGCCAGCAGCCTGCCGGGGCCACTCGAAAAACTGTTTTTT
cdr3_aa: CASSLPGPLEKLFF

clone_size: few
j_call: TRBJ2-7
v_call: TRBV27
d_call: NA
cdr3_nt: TGTGCCAGCGGCCCACGGACAGTCTACGAGCAGTACTTC
cdr3_aa: CASGPRTVYEQYF

clone_size: NA
j_call: TRBJ1-3
v_call: TRBV20-1
d_call: TRBD1
cdr3_nt: TGCAGTGCTATTGGGACAGGGGCCGTAAACACCATATATTTT
cdr3_aa: CSAIGTGAVNTIYF

clone_size: NA
j_call: TRBJ1-1
v_call: TRBV6-5
d_call: NA
cdr3_nt: TGTGCCAGCAGTTACAGGGGCGGTGTTCTCACTGAAGCTTTCTTT
cdr3_aa: CASSYRGGVLTEAFF

clone_size: NA
j_call: TRBJ2-5
v_call: TRBV24-1
d_call: TRBD1
cdr3_nt: TGTGCCACCAGTGACCCCCAGGGGGCAGGGGAGAGCCAGTACTTC
cdr3_aa: CATSDPQGAGESQYF

clone_size: NA
j_call: TRBJ1-5
v_call: TRBV19
d_call: NA
cdr3_nt: TGTGCCAGTAGACGCGGCCCAGGGGACGAAGTCTATCAGCCCCAGCATTTT
cdr3_aa: CASRRGPGDEVYQPQHF

clone_size: NA
j_call: TRBJ2-7
v_call: TRBV20-1
d_call: TRBD1
cdr3_nt: TGCAGTGCTCGCGACAGGGTAATAGTCGAGCAGTACTTC
cdr3_aa: CSARDRVIVEQYF

clone_size: NA
j_call: TRBJ1-5
v_call: TRBV6-5
d_call: NA
cdr3_nt: TGTGCCACCAAAGGGACCGGAACTTCGCCCCAGCATTTT
cdr3_aa: CATKGTGTSPQHF

clone_size: many
j_call: TRBJ2-1
v_call: TRBV12-3/TRBV12-4
d_call: TRBD1
cdr3_nt: TGTGCCAGCAGCCCGGGACAGGGAGGAAATGAGCAGTTCTTC
cdr3_aa: CASSPGQGGNEQFF

clone_size: NA
j_call: TRBJ2-7
v_call: TRBV25-1
d_call: TRBD1
cdr3_nt: TGTGCCAGCAGTGGGGAACAGGGGTCCTACGAGCAGTACTTC
cdr3_aa: CASSGEQGSYEQYF

clone_size: few
j_call: TRBJ2-2
v_call: TRBV7-3
d_call: NA
cdr3_nt: TGTGCCAGCAGCGCCGGGACTCCGAACACCGGGGAGCTGTTTTTT
cdr3_aa: CASSAGTPNTGELFF

clone_size: few
j_call: TRBJ2-1
v_call: TRBV12-3/TRBV12-4
d_call: TRBD2
cdr3_nt: TGTGCCAGCAGTTTAAGTTGGGCGGGAGGGTCGGCGAATGAGCAGTTCTTC
cdr3_aa: CASSLSWAGGSANEQFF

clone_size: many
j_call: TRBJ1-5
v_call: TRBV2
d_call: NA
cdr3_nt: TGTGCCAGCAGTGAAACGCTTCAGCCCCAGCATTTT
cdr3_aa: CASSETLQPQHF

clone_size: many
j_call: TRBJ1-2
v_call: TRBV4-3
d_call: NA
cdr3_nt: TGCGCCAGCAGCCAAGATCTTGACAGCGCTAACTATGGCTACACCTTC
cdr3_aa: CASSQDLDSANYGYTF

clone_size: many
j_call: TRBJ2-1
v_call: TRBV4-2
d_call: NA
cdr3_nt: TGTGCCAGCAGCCGGGACTTTAGCCTGCCTGGTGAGCAGTTCTTC
cdr3_aa: CASSRDFSLPGEQFF

clone_size: NA
j_call: TRBJ2-3
v_call: TRBV3-1
d_call: TRBD2
cdr3_nt: TGTGCCAGCAGCCCTCTAAGCGGGGGACGAGCAGATACGCAGTATTTT
cdr3_aa: CASSPLSGGRADTQYF

clone_size: few
j_call: TRBJ2-7
v_call: TRBV5-1
d_call: TRBD2
cdr3_nt: TGCGCCAGCAGCTTGGGAGCTCATAGCGGGAGGGGTTCCTACGAGCAGTACTTC
cdr3_aa: CASSLGAHSGRGSYEQYF

clone_size: few
j_call: TRBJ1-4
v_call: TRBV10-3
d_call: NA
cdr3_nt: TGTGCCATCAGTGAAGGGGCACTAACTGAAAAACTGTTTTTT
cdr3_aa: CAISEGALTEKLFF

clone_size: NA
j_call: TRBJ1-2
v_call: TRBV18
d_call: NA
cdr3_nt: TGTGCCAGCTCACCAGTCGGCCAGGGCCTCGGCGGCTACACCTTC
cdr3_aa: CASSPVGQGLGGYTF

clone_size: few
j_call: TRBJ2-1
v_call: TRBV9
d_call: TRBD2
cdr3_nt: TGTGCCAGCAGCGTGGGGAAGACTAGCGGGGGTTACAATGAGCAGTTCTTC
cdr3_aa: CASSVGKTSGGYNEQFF

clone_size: NA
j_call: TRBJ2-7
v_call: TRBV9
d_call: NA
cdr3_nt: TGTGCCAGAAGCGTTATAGGGGTCAGCTCCTACGAGCAGTACTTC
cdr3_aa: CARSVIGVSSYEQYF

clone_size: few
j_call: TRBJ2-1
v_call: TRBV7-2
d_call: NA
cdr3_nt: TGTGCCAGCAGCCCCCGGGGTCAACCCAATGAGCAGTTCTTC
cdr3_aa: CASSPRGQPNEQFF

clone_size: many
j_call: TRBJ2-2
v_call: TRBV10-2
d_call: NA
cdr3_nt: TGCGCCAGCACCCGATTCACAGACGGGAACGGGGAGCTGTTTTTT
cdr3_aa: CASTRFTDGNGELFF

clone_size: NA
j_call: TRBJ1-3
v_call: TRBV6-5
d_call: NA
cdr3_nt: TGTGCCAGCAGAAGGGGGTACTCTGGAAACACCATATATTTT
cdr3_aa: CASRRGYSGNTIYF

clone_size: many
j_call: TRBJ2-1
v_call: TRBV5-1
d_call: NA
cdr3_nt: TGCGCCAGCAGGCCGGACACCAACTACAATGAGCAGTTCTTC
cdr3_aa: CASRPDTNYNEQFF

clone_size: NA
j_call: TRBJ2-1
v_call: TRBV20-1
d_call: TRBD2
cdr3_nt: TGCAGTGCTAGATGGACTAGCGGCAATGAGCAGTTCTTC
cdr3_aa: CSARWTSGNEQFF

clone_size: NA
j_call: TRBJ2-3
v_call: TRBV18
d_call: TRBD1
cdr3_nt: TGTGCCAGCTCACCACCGTCTACAGGGGGCGATACGCAGTATTTT
cdr3_aa: CASSPPSTGGDTQYF

clone_size: few
j_call: TRBJ1-1
v_call: TRBV7-2
d_call: NA
cdr3_nt: TGTGCCAGCAGCTGGGACACTTCAGTCACTGAAGCTTTCTTT
cdr3_aa: CASSWDTSVTEAFF

clone_size: many
j_call: TRBJ1-2
v_call: TRBV20-1
d_call: TRBD1
cdr3_nt: TGCAGTGCACCCCCTGGACAGGGGAGGAACTATGGCTACACCTTC
cdr3_aa: CSAPPGQGRNYGYTF

clone_size: many
j_call: TRBJ2-3
v_call: TRBV7-6
d_call: NA
cdr3_nt: TGTGCCAGCAGCTTAGCGCCGCGGGGAAGCACAGATACGCAGTATTTT
cdr3_aa: CASSLAPRGSTDTQYF

clone_size: NA
j_call: TRBJ2-2
v_call: TRBV6-2/TRBV6-3
d_call: TRBD2
cdr3_nt: TGTGCCAGCAGCCATAGCGGGGCGGCGAACACCGGGGAGCTGTTTTTT
cdr3_aa: CASSHSGAANTGELFF

clone_size: few
j_call: TRBJ2-1
v_call: TRBV7-3
d_call: NA
cdr3_nt: TGTGCCAGCAGCTCCCAGGGGTTACCGGCGAGTTTTGAGCAGTTCTTC
cdr3_aa: CASSSQGLPASFEQFF

clone_size: NA
j_call: TRBJ1-6
v_call: TRBV12-3/TRBV12-4
d_call: NA
cdr3_nt: TGTGCCAGCAGTTTTTTTGCAGGGGAGGCACCCCTCCACTTT
cdr3_aa: CASSFFAGEAPLHF

clone_size: few
j_call: TRBJ1-3
v_call: TRBV4-3
d_call: NA
cdr3_nt: TGCGCCAGCAGTCCCGATTGGAACGTGGGTGGAAACACCATATATTTT
cdr3_aa: CASSPDWNVGGNTIYF

clone_size: NA
j_call: TRBJ2-1
v_call: TRBV29-1
d_call: NA
cdr3_nt: TGCAGCGGGGTTGGCGGAGGAACCTACAATGAGCAGTTCTTC
cdr3_aa: CSGVGGGTYNEQFF

clone_size: NA
j_call: TRBJ1-1
v_call: TRBV9
d_call: NA
cdr3_nt: TGTGCCAGCAGCGCCAGGGATAGCGCTGAAGCTTTCTTT
cdr3_aa: CASSARDSAEAFF